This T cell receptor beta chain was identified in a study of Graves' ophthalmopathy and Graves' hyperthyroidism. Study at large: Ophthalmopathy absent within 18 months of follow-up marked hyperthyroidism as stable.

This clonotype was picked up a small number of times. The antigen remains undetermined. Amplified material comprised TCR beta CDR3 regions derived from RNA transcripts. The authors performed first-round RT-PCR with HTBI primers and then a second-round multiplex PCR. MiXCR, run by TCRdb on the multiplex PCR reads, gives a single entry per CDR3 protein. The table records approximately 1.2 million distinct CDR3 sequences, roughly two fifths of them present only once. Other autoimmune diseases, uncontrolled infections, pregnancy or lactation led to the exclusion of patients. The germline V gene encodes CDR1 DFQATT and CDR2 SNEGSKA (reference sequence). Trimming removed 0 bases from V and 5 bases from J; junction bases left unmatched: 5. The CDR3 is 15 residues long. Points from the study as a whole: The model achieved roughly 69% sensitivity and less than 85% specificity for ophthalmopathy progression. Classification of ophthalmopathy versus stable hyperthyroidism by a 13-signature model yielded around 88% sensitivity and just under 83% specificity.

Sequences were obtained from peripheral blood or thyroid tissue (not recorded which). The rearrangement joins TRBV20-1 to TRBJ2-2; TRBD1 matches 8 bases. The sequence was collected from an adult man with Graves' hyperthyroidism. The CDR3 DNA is TGCAGTGCTAGAGATAGGACAGGGAGTACCGGGGAGCTGTTTTTT. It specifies CSARDRTGSTGELFF.